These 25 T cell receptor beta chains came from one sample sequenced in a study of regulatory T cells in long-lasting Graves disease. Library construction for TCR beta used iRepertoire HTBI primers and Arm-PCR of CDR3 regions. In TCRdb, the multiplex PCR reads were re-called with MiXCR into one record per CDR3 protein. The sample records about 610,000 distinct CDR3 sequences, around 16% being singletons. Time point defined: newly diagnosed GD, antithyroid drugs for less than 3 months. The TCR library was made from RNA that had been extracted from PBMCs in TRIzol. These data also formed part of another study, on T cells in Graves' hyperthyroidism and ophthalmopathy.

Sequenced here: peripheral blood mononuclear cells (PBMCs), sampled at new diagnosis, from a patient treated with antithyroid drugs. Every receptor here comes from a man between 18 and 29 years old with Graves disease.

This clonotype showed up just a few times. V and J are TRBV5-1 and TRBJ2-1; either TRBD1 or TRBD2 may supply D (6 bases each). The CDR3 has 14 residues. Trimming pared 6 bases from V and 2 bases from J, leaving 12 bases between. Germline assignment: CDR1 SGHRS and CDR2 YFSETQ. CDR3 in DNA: TGCGCCAGCAACCACAGGGAGGCCTACAATGAGCAGTTCTTC. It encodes CASNHREAYNEQFF.

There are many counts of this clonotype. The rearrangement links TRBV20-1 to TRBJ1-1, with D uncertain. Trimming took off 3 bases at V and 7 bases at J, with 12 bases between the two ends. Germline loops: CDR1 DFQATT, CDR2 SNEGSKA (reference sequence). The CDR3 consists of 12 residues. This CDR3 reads CSARDFWREAFF. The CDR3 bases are TGCAGTGCTAGGGACTTCTGGCGTGAAGCTTTCTTT.

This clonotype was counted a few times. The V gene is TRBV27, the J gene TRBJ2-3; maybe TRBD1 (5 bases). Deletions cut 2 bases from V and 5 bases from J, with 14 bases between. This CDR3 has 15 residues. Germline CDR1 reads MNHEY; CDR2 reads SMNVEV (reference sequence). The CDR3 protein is CASSLKGVRLDTQYF. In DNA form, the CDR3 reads TGTGCCAGCAGTTTAAAAGGGGTGAGATTAGATACGCAGTATTTT.

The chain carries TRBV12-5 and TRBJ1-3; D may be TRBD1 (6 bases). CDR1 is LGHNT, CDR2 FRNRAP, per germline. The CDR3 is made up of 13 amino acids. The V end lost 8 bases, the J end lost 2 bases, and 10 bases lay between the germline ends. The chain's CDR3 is CASPGATGNTIYF. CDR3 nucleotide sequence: TGTGCTAGTCCGGGGGCGACTGGAAACACCATATATTTT.

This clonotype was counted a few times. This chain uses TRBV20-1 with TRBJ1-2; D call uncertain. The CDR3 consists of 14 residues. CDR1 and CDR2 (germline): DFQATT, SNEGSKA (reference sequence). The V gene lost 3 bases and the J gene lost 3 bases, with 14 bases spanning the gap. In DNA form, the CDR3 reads TGCAGTGCTAGTCGTCAGAAATTTGACTATGGCTACACCTTC. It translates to CSASRQKFDYGYTF.

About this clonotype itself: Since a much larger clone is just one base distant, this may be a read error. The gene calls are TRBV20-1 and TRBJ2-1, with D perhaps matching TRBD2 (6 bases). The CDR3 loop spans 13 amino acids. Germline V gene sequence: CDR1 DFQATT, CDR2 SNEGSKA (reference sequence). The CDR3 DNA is TGCAGTGCTGGAGACGCGGGGAGGCTCCTGCAGTTCTTC. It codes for CSAGDAGRLLQFF.

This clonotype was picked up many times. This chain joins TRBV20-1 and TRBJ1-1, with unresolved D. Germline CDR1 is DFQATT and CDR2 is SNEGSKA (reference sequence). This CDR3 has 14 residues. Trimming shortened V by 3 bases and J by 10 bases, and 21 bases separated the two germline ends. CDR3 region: CSASEVGQQLGAFF. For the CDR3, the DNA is TGCAGTGCTAGTGAGGTGGGCCAACAATTGGGAGCTTTCTTT.

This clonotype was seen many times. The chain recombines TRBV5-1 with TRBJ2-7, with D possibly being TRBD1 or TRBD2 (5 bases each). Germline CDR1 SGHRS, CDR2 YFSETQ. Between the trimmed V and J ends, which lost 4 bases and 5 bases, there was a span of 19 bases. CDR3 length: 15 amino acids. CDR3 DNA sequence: TGCGCCAGCAGCCCTGCCGGGACCCCCTTGGACGAGCAGTACTTC. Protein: CASSPAGTPLDEQYF.

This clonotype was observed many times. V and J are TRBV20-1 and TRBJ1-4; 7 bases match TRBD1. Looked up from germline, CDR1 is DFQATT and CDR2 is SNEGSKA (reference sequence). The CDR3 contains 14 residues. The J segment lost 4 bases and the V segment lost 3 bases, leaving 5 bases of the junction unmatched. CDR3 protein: CSARTGFGNEKLFF. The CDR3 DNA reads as TGCAGTGCTAGGACAGGGTTCGGTAATGAAAAACTGTTTTTT.

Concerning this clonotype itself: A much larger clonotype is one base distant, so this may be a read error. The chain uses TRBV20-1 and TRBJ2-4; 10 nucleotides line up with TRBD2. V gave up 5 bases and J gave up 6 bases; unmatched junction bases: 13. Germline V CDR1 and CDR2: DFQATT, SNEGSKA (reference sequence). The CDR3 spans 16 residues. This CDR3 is CSARGTSERRGNIQYF. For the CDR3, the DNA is TGCAGTGCTCGGGGGACTAGCGAGAGGCGGGGAAACATTCAGTACTTC.

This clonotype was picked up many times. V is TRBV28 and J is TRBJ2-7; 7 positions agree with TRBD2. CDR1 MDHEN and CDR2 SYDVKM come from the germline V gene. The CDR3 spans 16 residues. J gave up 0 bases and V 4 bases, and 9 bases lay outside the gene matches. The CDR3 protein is CASSSPTSKRSYEQYF. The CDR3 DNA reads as TGTGCCAGCAGTTCCCCGACTAGCAAACGCTCCTACGAGCAGTACTTC.

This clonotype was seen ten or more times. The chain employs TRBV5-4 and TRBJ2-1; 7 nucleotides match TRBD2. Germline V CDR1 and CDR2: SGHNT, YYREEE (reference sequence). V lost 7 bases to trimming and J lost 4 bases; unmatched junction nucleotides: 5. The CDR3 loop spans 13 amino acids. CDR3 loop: CASRDGGYNEQFF. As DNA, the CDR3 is TGTGCCAGCCGCGACGGGGGGTACAATGAGCAGTTCTTC.

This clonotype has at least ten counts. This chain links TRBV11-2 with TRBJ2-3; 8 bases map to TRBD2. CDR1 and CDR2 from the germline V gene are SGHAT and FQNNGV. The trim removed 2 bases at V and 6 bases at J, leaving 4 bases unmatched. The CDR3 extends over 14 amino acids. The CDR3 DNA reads TGTGCCAGCAGCTTACTCGGGAGGGCGGATACGCAGTATTTT. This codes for CASSLLGRADTQYF.

Written as DNA, the CDR3 is TGTGCCAGCAGCGCCCCCGGGACAGACGGGGAGCTGTTTTTT. Amino acids: CASSAPGTDGELFF. V is TRBV9 and J is TRBJ2-2; 7 bases are a match to TRBD1. Germline values: CDR1 SGDLS, CDR2 YYNGEE. With V trimmed by 3 bases and J by 7 bases, 6 bases remained unmatched. This CDR3 has 14 residues.

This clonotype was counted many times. Here the CDR3 DNA reads TGTGCCAGCAGCCAAGGCCTCAGGATCTCCTACGAGCAGTACTTC. Residues: CASSQGLRISYEQYF. This chain joins TRBV3-1 and TRBJ2-7; D gene ambiguous. The CDR3 has 15 amino acids. Germline V gene sequence: CDR1 LGHDT, CDR2 YNNKEL (reference sequence). V lost 1 base, J lost 0 bases, and 10 bases lay in between.

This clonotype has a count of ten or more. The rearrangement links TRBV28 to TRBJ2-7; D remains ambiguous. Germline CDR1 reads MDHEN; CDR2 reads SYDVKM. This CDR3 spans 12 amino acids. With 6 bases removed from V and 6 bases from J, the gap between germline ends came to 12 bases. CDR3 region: CASSRRSVEQYF. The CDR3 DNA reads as TGTGCCAGCAGCCGTAGAAGCGTCGAGCAGTACTTC.

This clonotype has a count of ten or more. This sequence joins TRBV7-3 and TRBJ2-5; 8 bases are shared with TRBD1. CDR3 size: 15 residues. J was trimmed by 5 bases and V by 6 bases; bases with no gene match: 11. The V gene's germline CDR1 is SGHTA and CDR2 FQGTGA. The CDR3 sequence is CASSRGAGGDETQYF. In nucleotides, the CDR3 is TGTGCCAGCAGTAGAGGTGCAGGGGGCGATGAGACCCAGTACTTC.

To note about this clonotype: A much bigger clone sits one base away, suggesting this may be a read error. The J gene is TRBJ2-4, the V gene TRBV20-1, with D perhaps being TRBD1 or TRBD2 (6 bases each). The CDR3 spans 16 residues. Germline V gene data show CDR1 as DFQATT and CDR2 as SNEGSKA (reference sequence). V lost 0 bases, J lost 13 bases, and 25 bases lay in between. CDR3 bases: TGCAGTGCTAGAGATTTGACGGGGGCCCTATACAATGAGCAGTACTTC. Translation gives CSARDLTGALYNEQYF.

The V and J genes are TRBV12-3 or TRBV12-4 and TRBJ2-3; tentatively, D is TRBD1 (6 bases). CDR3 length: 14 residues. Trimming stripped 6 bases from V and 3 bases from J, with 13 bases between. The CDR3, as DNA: TGTGCCAGCAGCCCGGCAGGGGCGACAGATACGCAGTATTTT. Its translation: CASSPAGATDTQYF.

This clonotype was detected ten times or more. The CDR3 here is CASSPTETARNEKLFF. DNA for the CDR3: TGTGCCAGCAGCCCGACAGAGACAGCGAGAAATGAAAAACTGTTTTTT. V and J are TRBV3-1 and TRBJ1-4; D might be TRBD1 (5 bases). The germline V gene encodes CDR1 LGHDT and CDR2 YNNKEL (reference sequence). Deletions cut 4 bases from V and 5 bases from J, with 17 bases between. CDR3 length equals 16 residues.

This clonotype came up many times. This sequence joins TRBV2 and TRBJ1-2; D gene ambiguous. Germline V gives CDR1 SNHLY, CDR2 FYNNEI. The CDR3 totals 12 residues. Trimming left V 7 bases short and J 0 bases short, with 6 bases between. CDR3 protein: CASTGANYGYTF. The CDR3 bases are TGTGCCAGCACCGGGGCTAACTATGGCTACACCTTC. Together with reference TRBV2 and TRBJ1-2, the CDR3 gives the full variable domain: EPEVTQTPSHQVTQMGQEVILRCVPISNHLYFYWYRQILGQKVEFLVSFYNNEISEKSEIFDDQFSVERPDGSNFTLKIRSTKLEDSAMYFCASTGANYGYTFGSGTRLTVV.

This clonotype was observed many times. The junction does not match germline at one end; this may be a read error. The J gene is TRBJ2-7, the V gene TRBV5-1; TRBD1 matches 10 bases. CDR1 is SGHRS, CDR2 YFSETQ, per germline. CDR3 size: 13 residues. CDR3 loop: CASSAGQGYEQYF. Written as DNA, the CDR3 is TGTGCCAGCAGTGCGGGACAGGGGTACGAGCAGTACTTC.

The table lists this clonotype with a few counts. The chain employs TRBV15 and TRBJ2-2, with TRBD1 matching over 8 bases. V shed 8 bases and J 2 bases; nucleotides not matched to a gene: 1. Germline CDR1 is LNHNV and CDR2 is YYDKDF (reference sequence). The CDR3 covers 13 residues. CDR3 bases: TGTGCCACCGGACAGGGAAACACCGGGGAGCTGTTTTTT. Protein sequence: CATGQGNTGELFF.

In nucleotides, the CDR3 is TGCAGTGCTAAACAGGTAGCAAATCAGCCCCAGCATTTT. It specifies CSAKQVANQPQHF. The chain carries TRBV20-1 and TRBJ1-5, with a possible D match to TRBD1 (5 bases). The CDR3 runs to 13 residues. The germline gives CDR1 DFQATT, CDR2 SNEGSKA (reference sequence). V was shortened by 4 bases and J by 4 bases, with 11 bases between the two germline ends.

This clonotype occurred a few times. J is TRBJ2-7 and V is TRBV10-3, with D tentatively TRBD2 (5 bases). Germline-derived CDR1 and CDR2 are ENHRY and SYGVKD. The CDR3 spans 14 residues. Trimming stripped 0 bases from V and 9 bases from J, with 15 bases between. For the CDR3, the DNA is TGTGCCATCAGTGAGTCCGGGGAAGCAGCTGGGCAGTACTTC. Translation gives CAISESGEAAGQYF.